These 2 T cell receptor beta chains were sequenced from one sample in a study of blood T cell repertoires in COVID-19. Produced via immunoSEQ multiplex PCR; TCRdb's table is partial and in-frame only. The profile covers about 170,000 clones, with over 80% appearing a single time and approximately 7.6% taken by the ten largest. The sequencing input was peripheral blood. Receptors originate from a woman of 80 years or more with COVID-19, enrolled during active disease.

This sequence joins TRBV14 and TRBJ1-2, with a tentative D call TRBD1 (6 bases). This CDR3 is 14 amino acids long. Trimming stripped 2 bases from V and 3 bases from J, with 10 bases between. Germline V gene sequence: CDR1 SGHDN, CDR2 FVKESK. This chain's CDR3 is CASSQPQGHYGYTF. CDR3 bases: TGTGCCAGCAGCCAACCCCAGGGGCACTATGGCTACACCTTC.

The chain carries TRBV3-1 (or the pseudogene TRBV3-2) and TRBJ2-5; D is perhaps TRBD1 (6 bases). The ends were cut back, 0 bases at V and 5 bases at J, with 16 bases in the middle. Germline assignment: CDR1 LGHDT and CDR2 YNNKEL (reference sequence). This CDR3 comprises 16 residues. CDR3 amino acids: CASSQDLIIGGETQYF. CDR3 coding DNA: TGTGCCAGCAGCCAAGATCTTATCATAGGGGGTGAGACCCAGTACTTC.